This TCR beta chain came from a study of cytomegalovirus exposure and HLA in healthy donors. CDR1 and CDR2 from the germline V gene are MDHEN and SYDVKM. The CDR3 sequence is 14 residues long. Trimming cost V 3 bases and J 0 bases, with 9 bases left between them. A remark on this clone: The target antigen is unknown.

Study-level results: Sequencing likely caused a cluster of highly shared sequence variants. Further analysis, carried out later, found HLA-associated TCR beta chains more clonally expanded than equally common other chains. Common viral pathogens (according to a later analysis) appeared linked to several of the most significant clusters.

The PCR ran on 60 Vbeta and 13 Jbeta primers. Here immunoSEQ multiplex PCR was the method, and the copy in TCRdb shows in-frame clones only, minus some. This table holds about 300,000 clones, 86% found once. Material: PBMCs. This TCR derives from a man aged 40-49 years in good health and CMV-seropositive. The V call is TRBV28, the J call TRBJ2-7, with a possible D match to TRBD2 (5 bases). The CDR3 here is CASSFPGSSYEQYF. CDR3 coding DNA: TGTGCCAGCAGTTTCCCGGGGAGCTCCTACGAGCAGTACTTC.